This TCR beta chain was retrieved from a study of vaccination and CD4 T cells after COVID-19. Study details: Four females and six males made up the convalescents, with two Hispanic.

Germline values: CDR1 KGHDR, CDR2 SFDVKD. V dropped 4 bases and J dropped 9; count of bases not matched to a gene: 6. The CDR3 consists of 15 residues. The Oncomine TCR Beta short-read assay sequenced DNA from cultured CD4+ T cells. TCRdb redid the calling of the PCR reads with MiXCR, one entry per CDR3 protein. Seen here are about 15,000 distinct CDR3 sequences, roughly 56% observed once, and the top ten hold under 6.5%. Details on this clonotype: Antigen specificity is unknown.

Sample treatment: approximately 10-day PBMC culture with coronavirus spike peptide pools or control peptides (ViraFEST assay). TCR sequencing followed the expansion of antigen-specific T cells with peptide pools in ViraFEST. Culture proceeded for 10 days, and CD4+ T cells were then isolated by negative selection. The chain is built from TRBV24-1 and TRBJ2-3, with TRBD2 identical over 13 bases. Sequenced here: CD4+ T cells from blood, cultured in vitro, sampled after SARS-CoV-2 vaccination. This receptor was taken from a human donor who had recovered from COVID-19. CDR3 amino acids: CATSDLGTSGVTQYF. As DNA, the CDR3 is TGTGCCACCAGTGACCTCGGGACTAGCGGGGTCACGCAGTATTTT.